The text below deals with one T cell receptor beta chain. The junction does not match germline at one end; this may be a read error. This table comes from immunoSEQ multiplex PCR, and its TCRdb copy is limited to in-frame clones, with some not included. This table holds fewer than 300,000 clones, 84% found once. This sample stems from a study of blood T cell repertoires in COVID-19. On the study more broadly: COVID-19 samples from acute and convalescent phases originated in the United States, Italy and Spain. T cells, B-cell-depleted T cells, or PBMCs supplied cDNA or gDNA.

Seattle patients were enrolled during active infection and followed longitudinally. The sequence came from a person aged 65 to 79 with COVID-19, enrolled during active disease. The sequenced sample was peripheral blood.

CDR3 sequence (DNA): TGTGCCAGCAGTCACGGGACTGCCGACGCCTTC. Its protein product is CASSHGTADAF. This chain joins TRBV6-2 or TRBV6-3 and TRBJ1-2; possibly TRBD1 for D (5 bases). Per germline, CDR1 MNHEY and CDR2 SVGEGT. The CDR3 runs 11 residues.